The 4 T cell receptor beta chains given below trace back to one sample, sequenced in a study of response to subunit inactivated influenza vaccine. TCRdb reprocessed the RT-PCR reads with MiXCR, giving one entry per CDR3 protein. Here the sample spans hundreds of thousands of distinct CDR3 sequences, 14% being singletons. The sample was PBMCs from blood, taken approximately 15 days before vaccination. These receptors came from a man over 45 who received an inactivated influenza vaccine.

Only a few counts were recorded for this clonotype. V and J are TRBV6-1 and TRBJ2-1, with TRBD1 as a possible D gene (6 bases). This CDR3 has 13 amino acids. Germline CDR1 reads MNHNS; CDR2 reads SASEGT. Trimming cost V 8 bases and J 6 bases, with 14 bases left between them. In nucleotides, the CDR3 is TGTGCCAGCGCCTGGGGGCAGTCCAATGAGCAGTTCTTC. Its translation: CASAWGQSNEQFF.

In this sample, this clonotype turned up a few times. The CDR3 here is CASSLYPTGGSPLHF. CDR3 DNA sequence: TGTGCCAGCAGTTTATATCCGACAGGAGGTTCACCCCTCCACTTT. The gene calls are TRBV27 and TRBJ1-6, with a tentative D call TRBD1 (6 bases). Germline lookup yields CDR1 MNHEY and CDR2 SMNVEV (reference sequence). V shed 1 base and J shed 9 bases, with 13 bases lying between them. The CDR3 extends over 15 amino acids.

The V and J genes are TRBV10-3 and TRBJ2-1; 7 bases align to TRBD1. The CDR3 length is 13 residues. Germline V gene lookup returns CDR1 ENHRY and CDR2 SYGVKD. The V gene end was trimmed by 4 bases and the J gene end by 11 bases; junction bases not matched to a gene: 8. CDR3 region: CAISVSGGAQQFF. The CDR3 DNA sequence: TGTGCCATCAGTGTATCAGGGGGTGCACAGCAGTTCTTC.

The V gene is TRBV10-3, the J gene TRBJ2-3; D gene ambiguous. V was shortened by 0 bases and J by 7 bases, with 8 bases between the two germline ends. Germline assignment: CDR1 ENHRY and CDR2 SYGVKD. The CDR3 extends over 13 amino acids. CDR3 in amino acids: CAISESMTNTQYF. In DNA form, the CDR3 reads TGTGCCATCAGTGAGTCAATGACGAATACGCAGTATTTT.